The clone carrying this TCR beta chain came up a few times. Its antigen is unidentified. V lost 7 bases, J lost 1 base, and 3 bases stayed unmatched. Per the germline V gene, CDR1 is SNHLY and CDR2 is FYNNEI. The CDR3 totals 13 residues. The entry originates in a study of identical twins. Study observations and caveats: Models predicted too little out-of-frame TCR alpha sharing in monozygotic twins. Researchers reported weaker excess twin sharing in beta out-of-frame sequences. Without tracking the same donors, conclusions rested on cross-sectional statistical analysis.

TCRdb itself ran the 5' RACE reads through MiXCR, one entry per CDR3 protein. Of 200,000 to 300,000 distinct CDR3 sequences listed, about 10% are singletons. The rearrangement joins TRBV2 to TRBJ2-5, with 7 bases lining up with TRBD1. The specimen was memory T cells sorted from blood. The clonotype comes from a man aged 45-65 years in good health. Here the CDR3 DNA reads TGTGCCAGCAAGGGACAGATCCAAGAGACCCAGTACTTC. It translates to CASKGQIQETQYF.